This T cell receptor (beta chain) stems from a study of post-analysis software for immune sequencing data. Study-level background: The study covered relapsing-remitting, secondary progressive and progressive-relapsing courses of multiple sclerosis. Findings and caveats of the study: Compared against controls, patients with multiple sclerosis displayed significantly lower normalized Chao1 diversity. Comparison of patients with controls showed five TRBV segments more frequent in patients, TRBV5-6, TRBV5-1 and TRBV20-1 among them. Co-batched samples clustered tightly together by F measure.

As regards this clonotype: What it binds is not known.

Prepared TCR beta cDNA libraries contained unique molecular identifiers. The T cell input of roughly 0.85 to 11 million gave around 540,000 cDNA molecules. MiXCR, applied by TCRdb to the PCR reads, yields one record per CDR3 protein. The sample consists of over 700,000 distinct CDR3 sequences, less than 35% of them appearing once. The V end was cut by 2 bases, the J end by 0 bases, with 13 bases between. This CDR3 comprises 16 residues. Germline CDR1 SGHDN, CDR2 FVKESK. This chain uses TRBV14 with TRBJ1-1; D is uncertain. The origin of this receptor is a girl aged 10 to 17 with multiple sclerosis. The sequencing sample was made of blood. CDR3 coding DNA: TGTGCCAGCAGCCAATTTCGGCCGGAGATGAACACTGAAGCTTTCTTT. As protein: CASSQFRPEMNTEAFF.